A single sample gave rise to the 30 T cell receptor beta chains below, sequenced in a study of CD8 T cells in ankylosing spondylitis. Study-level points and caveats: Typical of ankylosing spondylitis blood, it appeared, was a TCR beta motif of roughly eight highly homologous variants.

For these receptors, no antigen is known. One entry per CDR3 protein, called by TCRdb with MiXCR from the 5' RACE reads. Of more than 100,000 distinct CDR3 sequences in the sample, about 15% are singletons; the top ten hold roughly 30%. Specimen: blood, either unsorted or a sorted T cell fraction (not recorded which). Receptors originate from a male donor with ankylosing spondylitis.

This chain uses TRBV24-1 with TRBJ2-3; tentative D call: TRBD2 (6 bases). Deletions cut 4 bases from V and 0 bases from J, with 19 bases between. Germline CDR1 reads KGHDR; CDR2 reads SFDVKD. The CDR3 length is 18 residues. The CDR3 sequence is CATSEFNRWTTSTDTQYF. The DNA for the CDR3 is TGTGCCACCAGTGAATTTAACAGGTGGACTACTAGCACAGATACGCAGTATTTT.

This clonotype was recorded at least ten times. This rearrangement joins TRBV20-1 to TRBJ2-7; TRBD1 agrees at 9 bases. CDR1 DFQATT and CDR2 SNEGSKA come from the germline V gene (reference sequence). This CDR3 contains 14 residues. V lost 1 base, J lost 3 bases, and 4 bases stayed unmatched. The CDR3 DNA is TGCAGTGCTAGAGCTGGGGACAGGGACTACGAGCAGTACTTC. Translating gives CSARAGDRDYEQYF.

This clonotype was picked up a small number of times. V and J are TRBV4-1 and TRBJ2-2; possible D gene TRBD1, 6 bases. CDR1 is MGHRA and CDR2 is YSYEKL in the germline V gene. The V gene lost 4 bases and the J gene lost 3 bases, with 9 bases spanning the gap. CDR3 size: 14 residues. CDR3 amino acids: CASSLDSDTGELFF. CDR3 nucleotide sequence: TGCGCCAGCAGCCTGGACAGCGACACCGGGGAGCTGTTTTTT.

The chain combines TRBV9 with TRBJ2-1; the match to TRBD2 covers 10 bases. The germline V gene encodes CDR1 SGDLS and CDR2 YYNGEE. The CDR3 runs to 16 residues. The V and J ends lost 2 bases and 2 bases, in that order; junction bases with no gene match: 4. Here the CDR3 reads CASSVTAGGTYNEQFF. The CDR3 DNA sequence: TGTGCCAGCAGCGTCACAGCGGGAGGGACCTACAATGAGCAGTTCTTC.

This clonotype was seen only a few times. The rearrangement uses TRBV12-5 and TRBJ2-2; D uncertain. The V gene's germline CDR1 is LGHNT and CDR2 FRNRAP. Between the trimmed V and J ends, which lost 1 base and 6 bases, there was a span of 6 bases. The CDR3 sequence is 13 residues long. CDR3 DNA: TGTGCTAGTGGTTTGGACCCGCCCGGGGAGCTGTTTTTT. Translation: CASGLDPPGELFF.

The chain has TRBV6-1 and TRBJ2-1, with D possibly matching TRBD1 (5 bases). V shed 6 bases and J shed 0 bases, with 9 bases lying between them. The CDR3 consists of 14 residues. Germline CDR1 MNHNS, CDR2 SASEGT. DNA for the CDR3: TGTGCCAGCAGGGACACACTCTCCTACAATGAGCAGTTCTTC. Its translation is CASRDTLSYNEQFF.

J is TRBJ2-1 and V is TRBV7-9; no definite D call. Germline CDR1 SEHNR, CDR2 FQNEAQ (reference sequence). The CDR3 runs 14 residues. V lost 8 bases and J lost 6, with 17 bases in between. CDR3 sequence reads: CASAPDRPANEQFF. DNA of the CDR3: TGTGCCAGCGCCCCGGACCGACCGGCCAATGAGCAGTTCTTC.

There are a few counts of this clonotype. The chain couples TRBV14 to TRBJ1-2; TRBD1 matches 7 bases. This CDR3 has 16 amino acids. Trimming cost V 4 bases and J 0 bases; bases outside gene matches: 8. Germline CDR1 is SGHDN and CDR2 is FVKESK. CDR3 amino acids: CASSPSRGPPNYGYTF. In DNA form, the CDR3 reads TGTGCCAGCAGCCCAAGTAGGGGGCCCCCTAACTATGGCTACACCTTC.

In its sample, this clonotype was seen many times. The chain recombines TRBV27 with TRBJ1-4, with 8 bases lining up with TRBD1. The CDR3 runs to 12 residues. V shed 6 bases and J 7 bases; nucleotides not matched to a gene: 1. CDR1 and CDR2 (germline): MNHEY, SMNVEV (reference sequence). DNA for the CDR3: TGTGCCAGCAGCACAGGGGGTGAAAAACTGTTTTTT. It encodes CASSTGGEKLFF.

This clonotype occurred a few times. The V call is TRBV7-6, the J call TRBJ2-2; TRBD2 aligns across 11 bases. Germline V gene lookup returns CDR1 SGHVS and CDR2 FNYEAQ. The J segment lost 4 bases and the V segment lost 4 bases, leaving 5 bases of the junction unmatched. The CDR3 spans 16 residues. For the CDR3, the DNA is TGTGCCAGCAGCTCCACTAGCGGGAGTGTCACCGGGGAGCTGTTTTTT. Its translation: CASSSTSGSVTGELFF.

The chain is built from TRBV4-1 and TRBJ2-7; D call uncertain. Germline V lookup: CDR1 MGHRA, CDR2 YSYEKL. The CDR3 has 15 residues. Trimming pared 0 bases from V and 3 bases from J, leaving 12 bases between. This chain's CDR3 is CASSQDIGYGYEQYF. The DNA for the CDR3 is TGCGCCAGCAGCCAAGATATTGGGTACGGCTACGAGCAGTACTTC.

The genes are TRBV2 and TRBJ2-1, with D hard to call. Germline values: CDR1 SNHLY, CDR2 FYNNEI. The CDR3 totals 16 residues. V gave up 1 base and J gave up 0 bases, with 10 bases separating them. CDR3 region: CASSEVQASSYNEQFF. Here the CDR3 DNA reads TGTGCCAGCAGTGAAGTCCAGGCTAGCTCCTACAATGAGCAGTTCTTC.

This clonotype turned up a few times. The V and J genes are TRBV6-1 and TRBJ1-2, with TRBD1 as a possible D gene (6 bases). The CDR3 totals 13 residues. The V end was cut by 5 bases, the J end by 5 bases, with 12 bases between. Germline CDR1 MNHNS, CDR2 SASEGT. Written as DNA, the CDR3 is TGTGCCAGCAGTACCCAGGGGTTGTATGGCTACACCTTC. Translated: CASSTQGLYGYTF.

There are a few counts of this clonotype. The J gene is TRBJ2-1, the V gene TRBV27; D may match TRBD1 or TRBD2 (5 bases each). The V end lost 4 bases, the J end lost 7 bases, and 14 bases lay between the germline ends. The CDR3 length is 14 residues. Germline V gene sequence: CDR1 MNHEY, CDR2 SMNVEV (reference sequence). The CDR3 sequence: CASSWGLPGNEQFF. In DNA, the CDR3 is TGTGCCAGCAGTTGGGGGTTACCCGGGAATGAGCAGTTCTTC.

The CDR3 coding sequence is TGTGCCAGCAGTAATGGACTAGCGGGACTCACCGGGGAGCTGTTTTTT. It translates to CASSNGLAGLTGELFF. This chain uses TRBV6-1 with TRBJ2-2, with TRBD2 matching 12 bases. V trimming: 5 bases; J trimming: 4 bases; junction bases outside the gene matches: 5. Germline assignment: CDR1 MNHNS and CDR2 SASEGT. CDR3 size: 16 residues.

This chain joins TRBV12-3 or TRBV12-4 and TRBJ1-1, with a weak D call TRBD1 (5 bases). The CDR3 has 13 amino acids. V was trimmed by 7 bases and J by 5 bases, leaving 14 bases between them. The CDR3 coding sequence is TGTGCCAGCACCCTAGGGCGACAGACTGAAGCTTTCTTT. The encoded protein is CASTLGRQTEAFF.

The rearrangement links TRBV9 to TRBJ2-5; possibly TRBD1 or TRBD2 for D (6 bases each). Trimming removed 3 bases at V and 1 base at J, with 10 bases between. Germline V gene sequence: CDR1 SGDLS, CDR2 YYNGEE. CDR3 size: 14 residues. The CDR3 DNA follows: TGTGCCAGCAGCGACCCGGGGGCCCAAGAGACCCAGTACTTC. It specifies CASSDPGAQETQYF. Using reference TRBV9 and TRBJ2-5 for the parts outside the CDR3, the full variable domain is DSGVTQTPKHLITATGQRVTLRCSPRSGDLSVYWYQQSLDQGLQFLIQYYNGEERAKGNILERFSAQQFPDLHSELNLSSLELGDSALYFCASSDPGAQETQYFGPGTRLLVL.

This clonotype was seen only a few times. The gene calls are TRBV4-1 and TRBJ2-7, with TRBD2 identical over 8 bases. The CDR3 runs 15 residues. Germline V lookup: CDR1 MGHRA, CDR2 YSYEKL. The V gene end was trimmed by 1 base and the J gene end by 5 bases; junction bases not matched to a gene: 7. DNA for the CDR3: TGCGCCAGCAGCCAAGTAACTGGACTAGCCCACGAGCAGTACTTC. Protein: CASSQVTGLAHEQYF.

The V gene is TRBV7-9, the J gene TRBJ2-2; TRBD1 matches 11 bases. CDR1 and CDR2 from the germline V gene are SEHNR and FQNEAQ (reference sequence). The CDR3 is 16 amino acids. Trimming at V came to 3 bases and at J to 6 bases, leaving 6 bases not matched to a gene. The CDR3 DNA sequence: TGTGCCAGCAGCTTCCTTGGACAGGGGGCGTCCGGGGAGCTGTTTTTT. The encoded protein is CASSFLGQGASGELFF.

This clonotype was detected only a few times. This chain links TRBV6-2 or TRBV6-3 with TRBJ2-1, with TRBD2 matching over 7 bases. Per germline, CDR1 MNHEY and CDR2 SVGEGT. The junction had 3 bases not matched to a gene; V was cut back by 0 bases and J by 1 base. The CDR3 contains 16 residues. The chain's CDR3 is CASSYSRGGSYNEQFF. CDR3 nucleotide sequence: TGTGCCAGCAGTTACTCGCGCGGGGGTTCCTACAATGAGCAGTTCTTC.

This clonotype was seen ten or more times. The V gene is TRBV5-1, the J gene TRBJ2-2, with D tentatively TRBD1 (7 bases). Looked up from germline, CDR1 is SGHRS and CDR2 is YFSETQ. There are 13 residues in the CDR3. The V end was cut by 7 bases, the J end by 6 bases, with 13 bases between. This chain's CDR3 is CASEEGAAGELFF. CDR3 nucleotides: TGCGCCAGCGAGGAGGGGGCTGCCGGGGAGCTGTTTTTT.

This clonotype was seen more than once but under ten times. In DNA form, the CDR3 reads TGTGCCAGCAGCCTACTTGGACACAATAGCAATCAGCCCCAGCATTTT. It codes for CASSLLGHNSNQPQHF. The V gene is TRBV6-1, the J gene TRBJ1-5; D perhaps matches TRBD1 (5 bases). From germline, CDR1 is MNHNS and CDR2 SASEGT. V was trimmed by 6 bases and J by 0 bases, leaving 15 bases between them. The CDR3 length is 16 residues.

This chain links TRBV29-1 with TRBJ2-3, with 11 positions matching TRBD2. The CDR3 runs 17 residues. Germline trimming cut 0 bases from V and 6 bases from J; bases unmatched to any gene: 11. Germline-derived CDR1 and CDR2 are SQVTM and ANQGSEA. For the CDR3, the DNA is TGCAGCGTTGAAGATCTAGTAGCGGGAGGGCCGGAGGATACGCAGTATTTT. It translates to CSVEDLVAGGPEDTQYF.

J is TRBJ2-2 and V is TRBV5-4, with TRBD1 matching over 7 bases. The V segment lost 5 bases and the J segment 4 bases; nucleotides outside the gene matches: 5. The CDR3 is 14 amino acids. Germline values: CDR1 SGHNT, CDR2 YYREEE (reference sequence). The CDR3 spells CASRMTGSTGELFF. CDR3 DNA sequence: TGTGCCAGCAGGATGACAGGGTCCACCGGGGAGCTGTTTTTT.

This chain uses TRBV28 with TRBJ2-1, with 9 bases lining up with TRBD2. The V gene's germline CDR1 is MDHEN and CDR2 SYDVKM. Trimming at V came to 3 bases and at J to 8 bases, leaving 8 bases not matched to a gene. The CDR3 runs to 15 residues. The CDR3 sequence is CASSFRPSGTYEQFF. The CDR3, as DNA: TGTGCCAGCAGTTTTAGGCCTAGCGGGACCTATGAGCAGTTCTTC.

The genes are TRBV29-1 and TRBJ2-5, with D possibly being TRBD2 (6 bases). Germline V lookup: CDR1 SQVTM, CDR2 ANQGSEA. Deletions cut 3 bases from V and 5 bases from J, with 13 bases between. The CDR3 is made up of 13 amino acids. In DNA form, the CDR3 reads TGCAGCGTTGATGGGGGGAGCGGGGAGACCCAGTACTTC. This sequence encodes CSVDGGSGETQYF.

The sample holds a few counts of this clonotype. The chain's CDR3 is CATDPGQGRTEAFF. The CDR3 DNA follows: TGTGCCACCGACCCGGGACAGGGGAGGACTGAAGCTTTCTTT. The chain couples TRBV10-3 to TRBJ1-1; TRBD1 agrees at 10 bases. CDR3 length: 14 residues. Germline V lookup: CDR1 ENHRY, CDR2 SYGVKD. V shed 10 bases and J 5 bases; nucleotides not matched to a gene: 10.

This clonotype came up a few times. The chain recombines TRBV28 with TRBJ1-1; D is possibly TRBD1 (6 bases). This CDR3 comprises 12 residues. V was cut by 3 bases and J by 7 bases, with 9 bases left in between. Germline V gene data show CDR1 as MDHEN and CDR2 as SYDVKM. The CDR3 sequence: CASSFRQVEAFF. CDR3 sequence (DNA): TGTGCCAGCAGTTTTCGACAGGTTGAAGCTTTCTTT.

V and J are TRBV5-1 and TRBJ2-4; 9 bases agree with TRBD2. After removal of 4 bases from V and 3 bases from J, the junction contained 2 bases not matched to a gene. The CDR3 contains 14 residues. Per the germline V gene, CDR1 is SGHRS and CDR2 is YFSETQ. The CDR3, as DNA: TGCGCCAGCAGCCTAGCGGGAAGCAAAAACATTCAGTACTTC. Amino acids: CASSLAGSKNIQYF.

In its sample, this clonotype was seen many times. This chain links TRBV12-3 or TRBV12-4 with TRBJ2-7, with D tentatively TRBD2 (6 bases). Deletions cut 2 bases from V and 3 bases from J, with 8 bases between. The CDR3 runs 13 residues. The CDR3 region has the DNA TGTGCCAGCAGTTTACGGGGGATCTACGAGCAGTACTTC. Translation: CASSLRGIYEQYF.